The rows below give T cell receptor beta chains drawn from one sample of a study of cytomegalovirus exposure and HLA in healthy donors. TCRdb's copy holds only in-frame clones and misses some; the assay was immunoSEQ multiplex PCR. The table records 85,000 to 90,000 clones, around 74% of them present only once. The sample taken for sequencing was PBMCs. The receptors stem from a man under 40 in good health and CMV-seropositive. Both conserved end residues are part of each CDR3. A D gene is named only where the DNA matches it firmly. Not all rows give a size; the values are once, few, many and, for expanded clones, a class.

len	abundance	d_gene	j_gene	v_gene	CDR3aa	CDR3nt
15	.	.	TRBJ1-4	TRBV19	CASSREDRLNEKLFF	TGTGCCAGTAGCAGAGAGGACAGACTTAATGAAAAACTGTTTTTT
14	few	.	TRBJ1-6	TRBV7-9	CASSRVTSNSPLHF	TGTGCCAGCAGCCGTGTGACTTCAAATTCACCCCTCCACTTT
20	few	TRBD2	TRBJ2-1	TRBV11-3	CASSSTRGTSGGFSYNEQFF	TGTGCCAGCAGCTCAACCAGGGGGACTAGCGGGGGATTCTCCTACAATGAGCAGTTCTTC
13	.	TRBD1	TRBJ2-7	TRBV27	CASSIGTAYEQYF	TGTGCCAGCAGTATCGGGACAGCCTACGAGCAGTACTTC
14	.	.	TRBJ1-2	TRBV10-3	CAIKGGNQRDGYTF	TGTGCCATCAAGGGCGGCAACCAGAGGGATGGCTACACCTTC
15	.	TRBD1	TRBJ1-2	TRBV19	CASRIAPDRAFGYTF	TGTGCCAGTAGAATCGCACCCGACAGGGCGTTCGGCTACACCTTC
13	many	.	TRBJ2-7	TRBV6-1	CASRAEVSYEQYF	TGTGCCAGCCGGGCGGAGGTTTCCTACGAGCAGTACTTC
13	.	TRBD1	TRBJ1-6	TRBV14	CASSQRQGLTLHF	TGTGCCAGCAGCCAACGACAGGGATTGACCCTCCACTTT
15	.	.	TRBJ2-2	TRBV7-3	CSSSIRDLSSGELFF	TGTTCCAGCAGCATCCGGGACTTATCGTCCGGGGAGCTGTTTTTT
14	.	TRBD2	TRBJ2-3	TRBV6-5	CASRRSGGSDTQYF	TGTGCCAGCCGTCGAAGCGGGGGGTCTGATACGCAGTATTTT
15	.	TRBD1	TRBJ1-5	TRBV27	CASSLVQGRDQPQHF	TGTGCCAGCAGTTTAGTACAGGGGCGAGATCAGCCCCAGCATTTT
15	.	TRBD2	TRBJ2-2	TRBV7-6	CASSLVRGGAGELFF	TGTGCCAGCAGCTTAGTGCGGGGGGGAGCCGGGGAGCTGTTTTTT
15	.	.	TRBJ1-5	TRBV6-1	CASSALLSSNQPQHF	TGTGCCAGCAGTGCCTTACTGTCTTCTAATCAGCCCCAGCATTTT
15	.	TRBD2	TRBJ2-1	TRBV5-8	CASSLFAGGLNEQFF	TGTGCCAGCAGCTTGTTTGCGGGGGGGCTAAATGAGCAGTTCTTC
14	.	.	TRBJ2-2	TRBV6-1	CASSEIVNTGELFF	TGTGCCAGCAGTGAAATCGTTAACACCGGGGAGCTGTTTTTT
15	.	TRBD1	TRBJ2-5	TRBV6-6	CASSYGDRDQETQYF	TGTGCCAGCAGTTACGGGGACAGGGACCAAGAGACCCAGTACTTC
16	.	TRBD1	TRBJ1-2	TRBV2	CASDPQGATPNYGYTF	TGTGCCAGCGATCCACAGGGGGCGACGCCTAACTATGGCTACACCTTC
14	.	.	TRBJ1-5	TRBV5-6	CASSLSGGSQPQHF	TGTGCCAGCAGCTTGTCCGGGGGAAGTCAGCCCCAGCATTTT
16	.	TRBD2	TRBJ2-2	TRBV7-3	CASSLFSGGNTGELFF	TGTGCCAGCAGCTTATTTAGCGGGGGGAACACCGGGGAGCTGTTTTTT
16	.	TRBD1	TRBJ1-5	TRBV4-1	CASSQGQGTWNQPQHF	TGCGCCAGCAGCCAGGGACAGGGGACGTGGAATCAGCCCCAGCATTTT
15	.	.	TRBJ2-3	TRBV5-6	CASSFPGGGTDTQYF	TGTGCCAGCAGCTTTCCCGGGGGTGGCACAGATACGCAATATTTT
16	.	.	TRBJ2-1	TRBV19	CASSIDPPMLRSEQFF	TGTGCCAGTAGTATAGATCCTCCGATGCTAAGAAGTGAGCAGTTCTTC